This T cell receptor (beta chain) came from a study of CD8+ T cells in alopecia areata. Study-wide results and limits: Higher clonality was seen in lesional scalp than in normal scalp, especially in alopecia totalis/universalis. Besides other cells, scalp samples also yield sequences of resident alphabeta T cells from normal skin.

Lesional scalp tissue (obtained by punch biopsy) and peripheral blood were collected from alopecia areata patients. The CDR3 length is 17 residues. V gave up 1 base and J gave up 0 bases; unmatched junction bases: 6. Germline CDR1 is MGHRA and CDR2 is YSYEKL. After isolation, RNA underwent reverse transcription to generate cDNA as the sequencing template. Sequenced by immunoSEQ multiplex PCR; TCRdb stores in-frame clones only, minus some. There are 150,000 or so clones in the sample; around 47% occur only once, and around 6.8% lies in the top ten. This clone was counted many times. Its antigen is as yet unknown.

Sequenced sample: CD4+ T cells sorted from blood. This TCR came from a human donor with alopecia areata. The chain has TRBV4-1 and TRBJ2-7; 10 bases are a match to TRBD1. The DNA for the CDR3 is TGCGCCAGCAGCCAAGGTCCCTGGACAGGGGGCTCCTACGAGCAGTACTTC. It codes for CASSQGPWTGGSYEQYF.